This TCR beta chain is from a study of regulatory T cells in long-lasting Graves disease (dated by TCRdb to about 2021). Broadly, across the study: In the newly diagnosed Graves' disease group, patients had been taking antithyroid drugs for less than 3 months. Peripheral blood TCR sequencing and RNA sequencing compared persistent Graves' disease patients with newly diagnosed Graves' disease patients. The study was registered as a clinical trial and conducted in China. A total of around 35 samples underwent TCR sequencing, from about 13 patients with persistent Graves' disease and approximately 20 patients with newly diagnosed Graves' disease.

Summary of the overall study and its limitations: Sequencing and analysis were limited to the TCR beta chain. The small sample size was acknowledged by the authors as a limitation that may reduce accuracy. Because the primary lesion, thyroid tissue, could not be accessed, the study looked at peripheral blood alone. Lower TCR Shannon entropy and fewer highly expanded clones were observed in persistent Graves' disease patients than in newly diagnosed patients, which suggested clonal expansion. Patients with persistent disease shared more public clonotypes (fewer than 3,000) than newly diagnosed patients did (966). Preferential use of TRBV28, TRBJ1-2 and TRBJ2-5 was observed in persistent disease, whereas TRBV20-1 and TRBJ2-1 were favored in newly diagnosed disease.

The time point tag for this specimen amounts to: newly diagnosed GD, antithyroid drugs for less than 3 months. For both TCR sequencing and RNA sequencing, RNA was extracted from PBMCs in TRIzol. Graves' disease was diagnosed according to American Thyroid Association guidelines. The patients came from an endocrinology department in Xi'an, China. From each patient, about 9 milliliters of peripheral blood was collected into an EDTA anticoagulant tube. Ficoll Paque Plus density gradient separation was used to isolate PBMCs, and no further T cell sorting was done. An Agilent 2100 Bioanalyzer and agarose gel were used to check RNA quality, while a NanoDrop 2000 measured RNA concentration. Many counts were recorded for this clonotype. Its target antigen remains unknown. Per-base quality was not reported, and no clone a single base away is much larger than it. V sheds 1 base and J sheds 7 bases, leaving 7 bases between their ends. Looking up the germline V gene (reference sequence) yields CDR1 SEHNR and CDR2 FQNEAQ. Its CDR3 holds 13 amino acids, cysteine through phenylalanine. Just CDR3 DNA is preserved here, 39 bases in frame from base 1.

To prepare the library, multiplex PCR was applied. Instrument used: Illumina HiSeq 4000. iRepertoire HTBI primers and Arm-PCR amplification of CDR3 regions were used to construct TCR beta libraries. Before sequencing, the PCR products went through gel purification. As for the authors' bioinformatics: A total of around 59 TRBV and approximately 15 TRBJ segments were identified across samples and were used for gene usage analysis of CDR3 amino acid clonotypes. COPE and FqMerger were used to merge the filtered high-quality paired reads into contigs. BLAST was used to align contigs to IMGT TRBV, TRBD and TRBJ reference genes, and CDR3 was defined according to IMGT. Highly expanded clones were defined as clonotypes with a frequency above 0.1%. Shannon entropy served as the measure of repertoire diversity, while the Gini coefficient captured V-J evenness. A clonotype found in more than one individual was treated as public. In-frame beta chains were kept once TCRdb had trimmed the public reads at Q25 with fastp and called clones with MiXCR. Every CDR3 protein is listed once, alongside the most common genes and DNA of its rows. These V and J calls rely on TCRdb rather than the paper's analysis. This sample gives about 330,000 distinct CDR3 sequences in total; around 15% of them show up just once. The ten biggest clones cover 20% to 25% of the sample.

This sample was also put to use in a study of T cells in Graves' hyperthyroidism and ophthalmopathy. As the second study states: Stable Graves' hyperthyroidism was defined as the absence of progression to ophthalmopathy over 18 months of follow-up. Hyperthyroidism patients were newly diagnosed, had a disease duration of under 2 months, and were aged 18 to 65 years. Patients with uncontrolled infections, other autoimmune diseases, pregnancy or lactation were excluded. Clinical symptoms, serum thyroxine and TRAb, thyroid ultrasound, and orbital computed tomography formed the basis for the diagnoses. For the first round of RT-PCR on the TCR CDR3, the HTBI primer set was used together with the Qiagen OneStep RT-PCR kit. Most expanded thyroid clonotypes (frequency above 0.001) were also detected in blood, a finding suggesting that blood repertoires may reflect thyroid immune responses. Ophthalmopathy was separated from stable hyperthyroidism by a 13 V-J signature model, with 87.88% sensitivity and about 81% specificity obtained in cross-validation and 80%/75% obtained in testing. In validation, the model predicted progression to ophthalmopathy a median of approximately 6.6 months before onset, with roughly 68% sensitivity and about 72% specificity. A discovery cohort of around 98 patients, 43 with Graves' ophthalmopathy and approximately 60 with stable Graves' hyperthyroidism, was used to find distinguishing TCR V-J signatures. Prospective prediction of ophthalmopathy was tested in an independent validation cohort of fewer than 20 hyperthyroidism patients and around 16 patients who later progressed to ophthalmopathy. The 100 discovery patients were randomly split 7:3 into training and test sets. Thyroid tissue and blood T-cell repertoires from about six Graves' hyperthyroidism patients were also compared in the study. Following sampling, methimazole starting at 30 mg daily was given to hyperthyroidism patients, and high-dose intravenous methylprednisolone was given to ophthalmopathy patients. The libraries were constructed in a second round of multiplex PCR and then size-selected and purified. Libraries were sequenced paired-end with 100 bp reads on an Illumina HiSeq2000. SOAPnuke was used to process the raw data, with reads discarded if the reads contained adapters or uncalled bases, had a mean Phred below 15, or lacked an exact constant-primer or identifier match. High-quality paired reads were merged with COPE v1.2.5, and unique nucleotide sequences were defined as clonotypes. MiTCR v1.1 was used to align the clonotypes against IMGT TRBV, TRBD and TRBJ reference segments. Analysis was restricted to V-J combinations with a frequency above 0.0001, which covered roughly 99% of repertoires. The TCS score was defined as the ratio of F50 (clonal expansion) to E x V (chaos), calculated using BLOSUM62-based TCRdist between CDR3 peptides within each V-J. Welch's t-statistics and random forest reduced 500 to 650 V-J features to about 12, which were used in a naive Bayes classifier (R e1071). Sample size was not statistically predetermined, and blinding of investigators to group allocation was not performed. TCR Vbeta CDR3 sequencing of approximately 140 peripheral blood samples (under 45 ophthalmopathy, about 80 hyperthyroidism and some 17 progressor patients) is reported in the paper.

The source is a woman between 18 and 29 years old with Graves disease. Donor details come from another sample of the same person, matched by shared clones. Here the chain combines TRBV7-9 and TRBJ1-4; a confident D gene designation cannot be given. Material: peripheral blood mononuclear cells (PBMCs), obtained at new diagnosis, from a patient treated with antithyroid drugs. The DNA sequence follows: TGTGCCAGCAGCTTAGGGCCGCGTGAAAAACTGTTTTTT. This sequence encodes CASSLGPREKLFF.